This T cell receptor (beta chain) was captured in a study of cytotoxic CD8 clonotypes in ibrutinib-treated CLL (dated by TCRdb to the early 2020s). General notes on the study: The cohort had ten to twelve relapsed/refractory and around 15 treatment-naive patients; approximately 17 were IGHV unmutated. Patients were still on ibrutinib when every remission and progressive disease sample was collected. Response samples were taken after a median of 12 months on treatment, ranging from roughly 6 to 36 months. Longitudinal samples were available for about 30% of the 86 trial participants. Responses were partial in some 24 patients and complete in 2; after median about 68 months follow-up, around 14 stayed in remission and some twelve progressed. Cryopreserved peripheral blood mononuclear cells were collected before treatment, at response, and at either disease progression or sustained remission. On average, each sample yielded roughly 260,000 productive templates and 94,082 productive rearrangements. What the authors observed across the whole study: At ibrutinib response clonality went up, during sustained remission it held steady, and at progression it dropped back toward baseline. Lymph node repertoires were not examined, and the timing of sampling was not matched between patients in sustained remission and those whose disease progressed. Public clonotypes were rare and either shrank or stayed stable during treatment, and the rise in clonality at ibrutinib response reflected expansion of private clonotypes. At baseline, clonality was higher than in age-matched healthy donors and showed a strong correlation with circulating CD8+ T-cell counts.

The CDR1 and CDR2 encoded by the germline V gene are SNHLY and FYNNEI. V gives up 6 bases and J gives up 9 bases, and the segment between their germline ends measures 18 bases. Reading from cysteine to phenylalanine, the CDR3 counts 14 amino acids. Kept here is only the CDR3 DNA, which spans 42 bases and is read in frame from base 1. For TCR beta library preparation, roughly 2.2 micrograms of genomic DNA were isolated from cryopreserved PBMCs. Longitudinal blood samples from CLL patients receiving ibrutinib monotherapy were subjected to high-throughput TCR beta sequencing. Patients were enrolled in a phase 2 open-label single-center ibrutinib monotherapy trial. Each clonotype received, on average, 10x coverage in deep resolution sequencing performed on a MiSeq, where the target depth lay between 1 in 1 million and 1 in 200,000 T cells. TCR beta libraries were generated with the immunoSEQ hsTCRB Kit. From the authors' description of their analysis: ImmunoSEQ Data Assistant and ImmunoSEQ Analyzer were used for data analysis, and V, D and J genes were assigned according to IMGT definitions. Clonality was computed as one minus normalized Shannon entropy of productive rearrangement frequencies, ranging from 0 to 1. Public clonotype analysis was restricted to overrepresented clonotypes comprising at least 0.05% of each patient's repertoire. Some 12 age-matched healthy donor repertoires from immuneACCESS served as clonality controls. The immuneACCESS repertoire file appears here via TCRdb, limited to in-frame rearrangements. These files lack a portion of the clones; in checked studies, under half of the deficit traces to unresolved V genes, and the cause of the others is not known. V, J and clone size are those of that table, while D and trimming were read from the DNA. This sample holds about 140,000 clones; 75% to 85% were observed only once. The ten largest make up 7.5% to 8% of the sample.

A note on this clone: Which antigen it targets is not known. No quality values exist for individual bases; no much larger clone is one base distant.

In this chain, TRBV2 is recombined with TRBJ2-1; too little of a D gene remains to name it. This TCR came from a human donor with chronic lymphocytic leukemia. Sequencing used PBMCs, obtained after 36 months of ibrutinib treatment. This receptor has the CDR3 CASSLMQLSGEQFF. The DNA sequence is given as TGTGCCAGCAGCCTTATGCAGCTCTCGGGTGAGCAGTTCTTC.